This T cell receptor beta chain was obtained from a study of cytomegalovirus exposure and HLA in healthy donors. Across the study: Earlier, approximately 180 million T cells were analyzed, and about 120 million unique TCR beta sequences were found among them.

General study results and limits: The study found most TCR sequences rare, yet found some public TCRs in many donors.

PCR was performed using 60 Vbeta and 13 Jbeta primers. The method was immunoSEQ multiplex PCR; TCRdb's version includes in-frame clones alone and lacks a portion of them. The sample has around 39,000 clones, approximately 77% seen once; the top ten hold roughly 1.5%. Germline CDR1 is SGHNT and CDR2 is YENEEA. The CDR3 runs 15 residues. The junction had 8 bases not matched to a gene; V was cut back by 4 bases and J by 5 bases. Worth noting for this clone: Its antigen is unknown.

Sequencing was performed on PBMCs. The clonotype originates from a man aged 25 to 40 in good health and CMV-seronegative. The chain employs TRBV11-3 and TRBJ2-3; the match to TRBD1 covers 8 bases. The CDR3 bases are TGTGCCAGCAGCTCCCATGGACAGGGAATAGATACGCAGTATTTT. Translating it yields CASSSHGQGIDTQYF. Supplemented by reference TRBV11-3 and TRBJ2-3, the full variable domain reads EAGVVQSPRYKIIEKKQPVAFWCNPISGHNTLYWYLQNLGQGPELLIRYENEEAVDDSQLPKDRFSAERLKGVDSTLKIQPAELGDSAVYLCASSSHGQGIDTQYFGPGTRLTVL.